This T cell receptor (beta chain) was identified during a study of T cells in Graves' hyperthyroidism and ophthalmopathy. A remark on this clonotype: Its specificity is unknown.

What was amplified from RNA transcripts were TCR beta CDR3 regions. First-round RT-PCR with HTBI primers amplified the TCR CDR3 region. One entry per CDR3 protein, called by TCRdb with MiXCR from the multiplex PCR reads. The sample shows about 640,000 distinct CDR3 sequences, around 15% of them seen only once. Patients with ophthalmopathy all had a Clinical Activity Score of at least 3, a NOSPECS grade of at least 4 and duration under 3 months. Investigators excluded patients with uncontrolled infection, other autoimmune disease, pregnancy or lactation. Thyroid ultrasound and orbital computed tomography, with clinical symptoms and serum thyroxine and TRAb, informed diagnoses. Study results and caveats: Most clonotypes expanded in thyroid above 0.001 were likewise present in blood.

This sequence was found in a woman between 50 and 59 years old with Graves' ophthalmopathy. Sample: blood.

The CDR3 spells CASREGDTGELFF. CDR3 nucleotides: TGCGCCAGCCGAGAGGGGGACACCGGGGAGCTGTTTTTT. The chain links TRBV5-1 to TRBJ2-2; D perhaps matches TRBD1 (6 bases). The V gene's germline CDR1 is SGHRS and CDR2 YFSETQ. The CDR3 length is 13 residues. Trimming took off 7 bases at V and 3 bases at J, with 10 bases between the two ends.